This TCR beta chain came from a study of blood T cell repertoires in COVID-19. Study at large: PBMCs, B-cell-depleted T cells, or T cells were the source of the cDNA or gDNA that made up the material.

Germline V gives CDR1 WSHSY, CDR2 SAAADI. The CDR3 covers 16 residues. V was cut by 2 bases and J by 2 bases, with 15 bases left in between. The data were produced by immunoSEQ multiplex PCR, yet TCRdb's version contains in-frame clones alone and is incomplete. The sample records about 530,000 clones, about 89% being singletons. In Seattle, patients joined the study during active infection and were tracked longitudinally. The clonotype was recovered from a woman aged 50 to 60 with COVID-19, enrolled during active disease. Sequenced: peripheral blood. The chain recombines TRBV10-2 with TRBJ1-2; D might be TRBD1 (5 bases). The CDR3 reads CASSEPFGGKNYGYTF. For the CDR3, the DNA is TGCGCCAGCAGTGAGCCCTTCGGGGGGAAGAACTATGGCTACACCTTC.